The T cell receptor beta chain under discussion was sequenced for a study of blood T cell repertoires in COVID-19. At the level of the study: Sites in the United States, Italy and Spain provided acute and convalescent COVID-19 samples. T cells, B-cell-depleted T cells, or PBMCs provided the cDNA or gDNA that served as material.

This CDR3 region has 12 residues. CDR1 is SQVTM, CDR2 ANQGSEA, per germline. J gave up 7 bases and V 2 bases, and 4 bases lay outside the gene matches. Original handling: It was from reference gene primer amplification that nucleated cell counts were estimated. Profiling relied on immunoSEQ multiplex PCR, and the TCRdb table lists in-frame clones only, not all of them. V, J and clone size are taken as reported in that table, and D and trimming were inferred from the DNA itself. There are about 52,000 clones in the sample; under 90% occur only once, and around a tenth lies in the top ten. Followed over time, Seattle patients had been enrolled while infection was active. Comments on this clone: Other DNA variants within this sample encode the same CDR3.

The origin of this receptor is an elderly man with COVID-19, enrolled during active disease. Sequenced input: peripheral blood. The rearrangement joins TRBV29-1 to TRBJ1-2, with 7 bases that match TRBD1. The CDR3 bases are TGCAGCGTTGAAAGGGCAGGGGGTGGCTACACCTTC. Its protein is CSVERAGGGYTF.